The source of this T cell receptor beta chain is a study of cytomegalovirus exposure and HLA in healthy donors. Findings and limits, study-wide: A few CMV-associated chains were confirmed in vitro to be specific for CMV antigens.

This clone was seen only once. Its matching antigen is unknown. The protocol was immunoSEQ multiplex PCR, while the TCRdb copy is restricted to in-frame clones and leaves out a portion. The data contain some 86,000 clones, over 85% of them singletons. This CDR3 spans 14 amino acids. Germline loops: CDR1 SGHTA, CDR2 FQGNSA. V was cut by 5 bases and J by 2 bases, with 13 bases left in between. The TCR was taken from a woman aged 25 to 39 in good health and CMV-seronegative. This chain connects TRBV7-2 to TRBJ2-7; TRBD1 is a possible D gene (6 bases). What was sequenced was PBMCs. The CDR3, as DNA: TGTGCCAGCAGCACAGACAGGCGAACCTACGAGCAGTACTTC. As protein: CASSTDRRTYEQYF.